Listed below are T cell receptor beta chains from one sample, sequenced in a study of blood T cell repertoires in COVID-19. Produced via immunoSEQ multiplex PCR; TCRdb's table is partial and in-frame only. This sample yields over 150,000 clones, of which 84% are seen a single time; roughly 6.3% belongs to the top ten. The sequenced material came from peripheral blood. All receptors derive from a human donor in a cohort sampled during active COVID-19. The CDR3 runs from the conserved cysteine through the conserved F or W. The order of the fields is V gene, clone size, J gene, D gene, CDR3 protein, CDR3 DNA. D genes are given only for firm matches. Clone size appears in some rows only: once, few, many, or a class for an expanded clone.

v_gene: TRBV9; abundance: few; j_gene: TRBJ1-2; d_gene: TRBD1; CDR3aa: CASSPLTGAGGYTF; CDR3nt: TGTGCCAGCAGCCCATTGACAGGGGCCGGTGGCTACACCTTC
v_gene: TRBV29-1; abundance: .; j_gene: TRBJ2-7; d_gene: .; CDR3aa: CSVVITGHYEQYF; CDR3nt: TGCAGCGTTGTGATAACAGGACACTACGAGCAGTACTTC
v_gene: TRBV5-6; abundance: .; j_gene: TRBJ1-1; d_gene: .; CDR3aa: CASSPYHDSIPEAFF; CDR3nt: TGTGCCAGCAGCCCCTACCATGACAGTATCCCTGAAGCTTTCTTT
v_gene: TRBV11-2; abundance: .; j_gene: TRBJ1-1; d_gene: TRBD1; CDR3aa: CASSLGRTGADTEAFF; CDR3nt: TGTGCCAGCAGCTTAGGGAGGACAGGGGCGGACACTGAAGCTTTCTTT
v_gene: TRBV4-2; abundance: .; j_gene: TRBJ2-2; d_gene: TRBD2; CDR3aa: CASSQDLETSRAGELFF; CDR3nt: TGTGCCAGCAGCCAAGATCTTGAGACTAGCAGGGCCGGGGAGCTGTTTTTT
v_gene: TRBV5-1; abundance: .; j_gene: TRBJ2-6; d_gene: TRBD1; CDR3aa: CASSFNPDRSSGANVLTF; CDR3nt: TGCGCCAGCAGCTTTAACCCGGACAGGTCCTCTGGGGCCAACGTCCTGACTTTC
v_gene: TRBV4-1; abundance: .; j_gene: TRBJ1-5; d_gene: .; CDR3aa: CASSQATGISSQHF; CDR3nt: TGCGCCAGCAGCCAAGCGACAGGCATCAGCTCCCAGCATTTT
v_gene: TRBV6-5; abundance: .; j_gene: TRBJ1-5; d_gene: TRBD1; CDR3aa: CASSYSGTADQPQHF; CDR3nt: TGTGCCAGCAGTTACTCCGGGACAGCCGATCAGCCCCAGCATTTT
v_gene: TRBV9; abundance: .; j_gene: TRBJ2-6; d_gene: .; CDR3aa: CASSDYRQNPTSGANVLTF; CDR3nt: TGTGCCAGCAGCGACTATAGACAGAACCCGACCTCTGGGGCCAACGTCCTGACTTTC
v_gene: TRBV6-5; abundance: .; j_gene: TRBJ1-4; d_gene: TRBD1; CDR3aa: CASRDRAGEKLFF; CDR3nt: TGTGCCAGCAGGGACAGGGCTGGAGAAAAACTGTTTTTT
v_gene: TRBV3-1/TRBV3-2; abundance: .; j_gene: TRBJ2-5; d_gene: TRBD2; CDR3aa: CASSQDIAGGYQETQYF; CDR3nt: TGTGCCAGCAGCCAAGATATAGCGGGGGGCTACCAAGAGACCCAGTACTTC
v_gene: TRBV4-1; abundance: .; j_gene: TRBJ2-3; d_gene: TRBD2; CDR3aa: CASSQDDAGGADTQYF; CDR3nt: TGCGCCAGCAGCCAAGATGACGCCGGGGGGGCAGATACGCAGTATTTT
v_gene: TRBV4-1; abundance: .; j_gene: TRBJ1-2; d_gene: .; CDR3aa: CASSQSPASRNYGYTF; CDR3nt: TGCGCCAGCAGCCAAAGCCCCGCCTCCCGGAACTATGGCTACACCTTC
v_gene: TRBV7-9; abundance: .; j_gene: TRBJ2-3; d_gene: TRBD2; CDR3aa: CASSSLVAGASTDTQYF; CDR3nt: TGTGCCAGCAGCTCCCTGGTAGCGGGGGCAAGCACAGATACGCAGTATTTT
v_gene: TRBV6-1; abundance: .; j_gene: TRBJ2-1; d_gene: .; CDR3aa: CASSEAAQGRLGEQFF; CDR3nt: TGTGCCAGCAGTGAAGCGGCGCAGGGGCGGCTAGGTGAGCAGTTCTTC
v_gene: TRBV5-6; abundance: .; j_gene: TRBJ1-5; d_gene: .; CDR3aa: CASSLGGGNQPQHF; CDR3nt: TGTGCCAGCAGCTTGGGGGGCGGCAATCAGCCCCAGCATTTT
v_gene: TRBV5-1; abundance: .; j_gene: TRBJ1-6; d_gene: TRBD1; CDR3aa: CASSLQQGRINSPLHF; CDR3nt: TGCGCCAGCAGCCTCCAACAGGGGAGAATCAATTCACCCCTCCACTTT
v_gene: TRBV6-5; abundance: few; j_gene: TRBJ1-5; d_gene: .; CDR3aa: CASSYSVPSNQPQHF; CDR3nt: TGTGCCAGCAGTTACTCCGTCCCTAGCAATCAGCCCCAGCATTTT
v_gene: TRBV2; abundance: .; j_gene: TRBJ2-5; d_gene: TRBD2; CDR3aa: CAPRAGEETQYF; CDR3nt: TGTGCCCCGAGAGCGGGGGAAGAGACCCAGTACTTC
v_gene: TRBV2; abundance: .; j_gene: TRBJ1-6; d_gene: TRBD1; CDR3aa: CASSQQGQGGSPLHF; CDR3nt: TGTGCCAGCAGCCAGCAAGGACAGGGTGGTTCACCCCTCCACTTT
v_gene: TRBV2; abundance: .; j_gene: TRBJ1-1; d_gene: .; CDR3aa: CASTTLGLTRDEAFF; CDR3nt: TGTGCCAGCACCACCTTGGGACTTACCCGGGATGAAGCTTTCTTT
v_gene: TRBV6-1; abundance: .; j_gene: TRBJ2-1; d_gene: TRBD2; CDR3aa: CASSDRPGRVYNEQFF; CDR3nt: TGTGCCAGCAGTGATAGGCCAGGGAGGGTTTACAATGAGCAGTTCTTC
v_gene: TRBV6-5; abundance: .; j_gene: TRBJ2-3; d_gene: .; CDR3aa: CASSRLPGSTDTQYF; CDR3nt: TGTGCCAGCAGTAGGCTCCCGGGGAGTACGGATACGCAGTATTTT
v_gene: TRBV7-3; abundance: .; j_gene: TRBJ2-7; d_gene: TRBD2; CDR3aa: CASSRIAGGLSEQYF; CDR3nt: TGTGCCAGCAGTCGGATCGCGGGGGGGCTCTCCGAGCAGTACTTC
v_gene: TRBV3-1/TRBV3-2; abundance: .; j_gene: TRBJ2-7; d_gene: TRBD2; CDR3aa: CASSQVSGGEQYF; CDR3nt: TGTGCCAGCAGCCAAGTATCGGGGGGCGAGCAGTACTTC
v_gene: TRBV10-1; abundance: few; j_gene: TRBJ1-1; d_gene: .; CDR3aa: CASSDLWGGRKNTEAFF; CDR3nt: TGCGCCAGCAGTGACCTGTGGGGGGGGCGCAAGAACACTGAAGCTTTCTTT
v_gene: TRBV7-8; abundance: .; j_gene: TRBJ2-3; d_gene: TRBD2; CDR3aa: CASSLGLAVRDTQYF; CDR3nt: TGTGCCAGCAGCTTAGGCCTAGCGGTGAGGGATACGCAGTATTTT
v_gene: TRBV9; abundance: .; j_gene: TRBJ1-5; d_gene: .; CDR3aa: CASSVGSDNQPQHF; CDR3nt: TGTGCCAGCAGCGTGGGTAGCGACAATCAGCCCCAGCATTTT
v_gene: TRBV5-1; abundance: once; j_gene: TRBJ1-2; d_gene: TRBD1; CDR3aa: CASSLRDSDNYGYTF; CDR3nt: TGCGCCAGCAGCCTCCGGGACAGCGATAACTATGGCTACACCTTC
v_gene: TRBV6-6; abundance: .; j_gene: TRBJ1-2; d_gene: .; CDR3aa: CASSYIWDTKIYTF; CDR3nt: TGTGCCAGCAGTTACATCTGGGACACCAAGATCTACACCTTC
v_gene: TRBV11-2; abundance: .; j_gene: TRBJ1-6; d_gene: TRBD1; CDR3aa: CASSPNPDRGTPLHF; CDR3nt: TGTGCCAGCAGCCCGAACCCGGACAGGGGTACACCCCTCCACTTT
v_gene: TRBV13; abundance: .; j_gene: TRBJ1-1; d_gene: .; CDR3aa: CASSSVDRTLITEAFF; CDR3nt: TGTGCCAGCAGCTCGGTCGACAGGACGTTGATCACTGAAGCTTTCTTT
v_gene: TRBV6-1; abundance: .; j_gene: TRBJ1-2; d_gene: .; CDR3aa: CASSEAYGRRGNYGYTF; CDR3nt: TGTGCCAGCAGTGAAGCTTATGGACGGAGGGGTAACTATGGCTACACCTTC
v_gene: TRBV14; abundance: .; j_gene: TRBJ2-1; d_gene: TRBD2; CDR3aa: CASSPGPLRAGGSSYNEQFF; CDR3nt: TGTGCCAGCAGCCCTGGGCCCCTACGAGCGGGGGGGAGCTCCTACAATGAGCAGTTCTTC
v_gene: TRBV7-7; abundance: few; j_gene: TRBJ2-7; d_gene: .; CDR3aa: CASSPGDPTGEQYF; CDR3nt: TGTGCTAGCAGCCCAGGCGACCCGACGGGGGAGCAGTACTTC
v_gene: TRBV6-5; abundance: .; j_gene: TRBJ1-2; d_gene: TRBD1; CDR3aa: CASSSPTGFHGYTF; CDR3nt: TGTGCCAGCAGTTCCCCGACAGGGTTTCATGGCTACACCTTC
v_gene: TRBV11-2; abundance: .; j_gene: TRBJ2-6; d_gene: TRBD1; CDR3aa: CASSLRTTGGVGANVLTF; CDR3nt: TGTGCCAGCAGCTTAAGGACGACAGGGGGCGTTGGGGCCAACGTCCTGACTTTC
v_gene: TRBV5-4; abundance: .; j_gene: TRBJ2-2; d_gene: TRBD2; CDR3aa: CASSQSGAQGELFF; CDR3nt: TGTGCCAGCAGCCAAAGCGGGGCACAGGGGGAGCTGTTTTTT
v_gene: TRBV6-5; abundance: once; j_gene: TRBJ2-1; d_gene: TRBD2; CDR3aa: CAVHSSLASDEQFF; CDR3nt: TGTGCCGTACACTCGTCACTAGCGTCGGATGAGCAGTTCTTC
v_gene: TRBV7-3; abundance: .; j_gene: TRBJ2-2; d_gene: .; CDR3aa: CASSLAVSGELFF; CDR3nt: TGTGCCAGCAGCTTGGCGGTTTCCGGGGAGCTGTTTTTT
v_gene: TRBV6-5; abundance: .; j_gene: TRBJ1-2; d_gene: .; CDR3aa: CASSYSSSRYGYTF; CDR3nt: TGTGCCAGCAGTTACTCATCGTCGCGCTATGGCTACACCTTC
v_gene: TRBV3-1/TRBV3-2; abundance: .; j_gene: TRBJ2-6; d_gene: .; CDR3aa: CASRTTGSGANVLTF; CDR3nt: TGTGCCAGCAGGACCACAGGCTCTGGGGCCAACGTCCTGACTTTC
v_gene: TRBV6-4; abundance: .; j_gene: TRBJ2-1; d_gene: TRBD2; CDR3aa: CASSAVAGGDSEQFF; CDR3nt: TGTGCCAGCAGTGCGGTCGCGGGGGGGGATAGTGAGCAGTTCTTC
v_gene: TRBV6-4; abundance: .; j_gene: TRBJ1-5; d_gene: .; CDR3aa: CASSRGYNQPQHF; CDR3nt: TGTGCCAGCAGCCGGGGATACAATCAGCCCCAGCATTTT
v_gene: TRBV12-5; abundance: .; j_gene: TRBJ2-5; d_gene: TRBD2; CDR3aa: CASGFTSGGIETQYF; CDR3nt: TGTGCTAGTGGTTTTACTAGCGGGGGGATAGAGACCCAGTACTTC
v_gene: TRBV7-3; abundance: few; j_gene: TRBJ1-1; d_gene: .; CDR3aa: CASSSTGNTEAFF; CDR3nt: TGTGCCAGCAGCTCGACAGGGAACACTGAAGCTTTCTTT
v_gene: TRBV19; abundance: .; j_gene: TRBJ1-1; d_gene: .; CDR3aa: CASSIGQLNTEAFF; CDR3nt: TGTGCCAGTAGTATTGGACAGCTGAACACTGAAGCTTTCTTT
v_gene: TRBV9; abundance: .; j_gene: TRBJ1-1; d_gene: TRBD1; CDR3aa: CASSGGTGLGTEAFF; CDR3nt: TGTGCCAGCAGCGGAGGGACAGGGCTGGGGACTGAAGCTTTCTTT
v_gene: TRBV29-1; abundance: .; j_gene: TRBJ2-1; d_gene: TRBD2; CDR3aa: CSVPTSGGFSSYNEQFF; CDR3nt: TGCAGCGTCCCTACTAGCGGGGGCTTTAGCTCCTACAATGAGCAGTTCTTC
v_gene: TRBV30; abundance: .; j_gene: TRBJ1-6; d_gene: TRBD1; CDR3aa: CAWRSRDSRNSPLHF; CDR3nt: TGTGCCTGGAGGAGCCGGGACAGTCGAAATTCACCCCTCCACTTT
v_gene: TRBV18; abundance: .; j_gene: TRBJ1-4; d_gene: TRBD1; CDR3aa: CASSPRGTGAATNEKLFF; CDR3nt: TGTGCCAGCTCACCAAGAGGGACAGGGGCCGCAACTAATGAAAAACTGTTTTTT